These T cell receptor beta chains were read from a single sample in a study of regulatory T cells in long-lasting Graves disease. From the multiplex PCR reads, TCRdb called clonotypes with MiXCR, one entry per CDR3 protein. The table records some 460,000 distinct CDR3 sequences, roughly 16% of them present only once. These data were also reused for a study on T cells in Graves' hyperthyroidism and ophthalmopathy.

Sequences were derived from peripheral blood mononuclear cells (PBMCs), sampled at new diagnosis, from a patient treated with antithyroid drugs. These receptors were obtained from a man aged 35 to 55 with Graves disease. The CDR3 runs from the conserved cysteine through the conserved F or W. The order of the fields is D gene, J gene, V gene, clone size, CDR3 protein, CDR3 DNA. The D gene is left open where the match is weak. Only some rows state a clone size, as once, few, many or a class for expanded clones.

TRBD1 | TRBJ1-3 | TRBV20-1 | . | CSASQGAGNTIYF | TGCAGTGCTTCCCAGGGGGCTGGAAACACCATATATTTT
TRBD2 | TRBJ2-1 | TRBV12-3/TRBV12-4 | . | CASSQVTGLAGGSYNEQFF | TGTGCCAGCAGCCAAGTCACCGGACTAGCGGGAGGCTCCTACAATGAGCAGTTCTTC
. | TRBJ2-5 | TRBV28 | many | CASSPVSETQYF | TGTGCCAGCAGTCCCGTTTCCGAGACCCAGTACTTC
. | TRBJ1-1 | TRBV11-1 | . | CASSRGQSNTEAFF | TGTGCCAGCAGCAGAGGACAGTCGAACACTGAAGCTTTCTTT
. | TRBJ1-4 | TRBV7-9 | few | CASSLGTDNEKLFF | TGTGCCAGCAGCTTAGGGACAGATAATGAAAAACTGTTTTTT
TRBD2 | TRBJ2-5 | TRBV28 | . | CASTGAMGLAGVGETQYF | TGTGCCAGCACCGGAGCTATGGGACTAGCGGGAGTGGGGGAGACCCAGTACTTC
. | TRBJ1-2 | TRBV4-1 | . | CASSQLGRGNYGYTF | TGCGCCAGCAGCCAATTGGGTAGGGGTAACTATGGCTACACCTTC
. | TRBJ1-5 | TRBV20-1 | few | CSARVGFSGQPQHF | TGCAGTGCTAGAGTCGGGTTTAGTGGTCAGCCCCAGCATTTT
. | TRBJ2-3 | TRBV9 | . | CASRFPGEVKRTDTQYF | TGTGCCAGCAGATTTCCCGGAGAGGTGAAACGCACAGATACGCAGTATTTT
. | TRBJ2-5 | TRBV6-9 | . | CASSYDRQKTQYF | TGTGCCAGCAGTTACGACAGGCAAAAGACCCAGTACTTC
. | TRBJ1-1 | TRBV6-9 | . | CASSYGVSEAFF | TGTGCCAGCAGTTATGGGGTTTCTGAAGCTTTCTTT
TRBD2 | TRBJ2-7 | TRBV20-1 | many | CSAKAPTSGPYEQYF | TGCAGTGCTAAGGCCCCAACTAGCGGTCCCTACGAGCAGTACTTC
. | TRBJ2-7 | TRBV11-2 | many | CASSLAGRSYEQYF | TGTGCCAGCAGCCTTGCCGGTCGTTCCTACGAGCAGTACTTC
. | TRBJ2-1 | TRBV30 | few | CAWSETSYNEQFF | TGTGCCTGGAGTGAAACCTCCTACAATGAGCAGTTCTTC
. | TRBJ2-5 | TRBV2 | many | CASSGLSGETQYF | TGTGCCAGCAGTGGACTCTCCGGAGAGACCCAGTACTTC
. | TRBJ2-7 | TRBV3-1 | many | CASSHGAEQYF | TGTGCCAGCAGCCATGGAGCCGAGCAGTACTTC
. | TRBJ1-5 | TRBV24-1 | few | CATSDAQGSNQPQHF | TGTGCCACCAGTGACGCACAGGGAAGCAATCAGCCCCAGCATTTT
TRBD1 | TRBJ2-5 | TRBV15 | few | CATTRDSQETQYF | TGTGCCACCACCCGGGACAGCCAAGAGACCCAGTACTTC
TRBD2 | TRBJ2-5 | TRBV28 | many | CASSSGTETQYF | TGTGCCAGCAGCAGCGGGACGGAGACCCAGTACTTC
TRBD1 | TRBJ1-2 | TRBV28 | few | CASSAPGQLGGYTF | TGTGCCAGCAGTGCCCCGGGACAGTTGGGTGGCTACACCTTC
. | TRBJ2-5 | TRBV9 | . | CASSVVGQEETQYF | TGTGCCAGCAGCGTAGTGGGCCAAGAAGAGACCCAGTACTTC
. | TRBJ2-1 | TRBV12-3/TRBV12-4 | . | CASSTPLRGRDREQFF | TGTGCCAGCAGCACCCCCTTGCGGGGGCGGGACCGTGAGCAGTTCTTC
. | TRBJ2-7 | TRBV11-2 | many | CASSSQLYEQYF | TGTGCCAGCAGCTCACAGCTTTACGAGCAGTACTTC
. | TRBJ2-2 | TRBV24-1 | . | CATKPNEGTGELFF | TGTGCCACCAAGCCGAATGAGGGCACCGGGGAGCTGTTTTTT
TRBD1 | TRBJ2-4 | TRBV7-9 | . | CASSPRTGDIAKNIQYF | TGTGCCAGCAGCCCAAGGACAGGGGACATAGCCAAAAACATTCAGTACTTC
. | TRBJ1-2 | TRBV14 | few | CASSQSRGGYGYTF | TGTGCCAGCAGCCAATCTCGAGGGGGTTATGGCTACACCTTC